These 24 T cell receptor beta chains were sequenced from one sample in a study of T cell repertoires in cytomegalovirus infection. Via MiXCR, TCRdb re-called the reads, giving one row per CDR3 protein. The sample lists about 260,000 distinct CDR3 sequences; roughly 13% were seen once. The specimen sequenced was PBMCs. The receptors here all came from a human donor in good health (CMV status not recorded). Some clones in this sample may be carry-over from other donors' samples.

This clonotype has more than one count but fewer than ten. V gene TRBV29-1 combines with J gene TRBJ1-3; D is possibly TRBD1 (5 bases). The V end was cut by 5 bases, the J end by 4 bases, with 12 bases between. This CDR3 region has 13 residues. Germline V CDR1 and CDR2: SQVTM, ANQGSEA. CDR3 bases: TGCAGCGTTTGGGGGACTGACGGAAACACCATATATTTT. Encoded protein: CSVWGTDGNTIYF.

This clonotype was picked up a small number of times. The gene calls are TRBV29-1 and TRBJ1-4, with TRBD1 matching over 9 bases. The CDR3 is 13 amino acids. The V gene end was trimmed by 4 bases and the J gene end by 7 bases; junction bases not matched to a gene: 4. Germline V gives CDR1 SQVTM, CDR2 ANQGSEA. Here the CDR3 DNA reads TGCAGCGTTGGGGGACAGGGTTTTGAAAAACTGTTTTTT. Its translation: CSVGGQGFEKLFF. The whole variable domain, remainder taken from reference TRBV29-1 and TRBJ1-4, is SAVISQKPSRDICQRGTSLTIQCQVDSQVTMMFWYRQQPGQSLTLIATANQGSEATYESGFVIDKFPISRPNLTFSTLTVSNMSPEDSSIYLCSVGGQGFEKLFFGSGTQLSVL.

This clonotype was detected ten times or more. The genes are TRBV6-6 and TRBJ1-5; 7 bases line up with TRBD1. The V gene's germline CDR1 is MNHNY and CDR2 SVGAGI (reference sequence). The ends lost 7 bases at V and 2 bases at J; junction bases unmatched: 5. The CDR3 spans 14 residues. This CDR3 reads CASNNRGGNQPQHF. The DNA for the CDR3 is TGTGCCAGCAATAACAGGGGTGGCAATCAGCCCCAGCATTTT.

This clonotype was detected many times. This rearrangement joins TRBV2 to TRBJ2-6; D remains ambiguous. Trimming shortened V by 6 bases and J by 4 bases, and 13 bases separated the two germline ends. The CDR3 is 15 residues long. Per germline, CDR1 SNHLY and CDR2 FYNNEI. The chain's CDR3 is CASSAALPGANVLTF. CDR3 coding DNA: TGTGCCAGCAGCGCCGCGTTGCCCGGGGCCAACGTCCTGACTTTC.

Note on this clonotype: Since a much larger clone is just one base distant, this may be a read error. Written as DNA, the CDR3 is TGTGCCAGCAAAATCCCGCGCAATCAGCCCCAGCATTTT. Protein sequence: CASKIPRNQPQHF. The chain combines TRBV12-3 or TRBV12-4 with TRBJ1-5; D is ambiguous. This CDR3 region has 13 residues. The V end was cut by 7 bases, the J end by 2 bases, with 9 bases between.

This clonotype showed up many times. The rearrangement joins TRBV2 to TRBJ2-7; 7 bases line up with TRBD2. CDR1 and CDR2 from the germline V gene are SNHLY and FYNNEI. J was trimmed by 6 bases and V by 7 bases; bases with no gene match: 6. The length of the CDR3 is 12 residues. CDR3 loop: CASTRGGTEQYF. The CDR3 DNA is TGTGCCAGCACGAGGGGAGGGACCGAGCAGTACTTC.

This clonotype was picked up many times. J is TRBJ2-1 and V is TRBV7-2; the match to TRBD2 covers 10 bases. J was trimmed by 12 bases and V by 2 bases; bases with no gene match: 10. Germline CDR1 reads SGHTA; CDR2 reads FQGNSA. CDR3 length equals 15 residues. CDR3 region: CASSLTVLAGVSQFF. In DNA form, the CDR3 reads TGTGCCAGCAGCTTAACGGTTCTAGCGGGAGTATCGCAGTTCTTC.

There are many counts of this clonotype. The J gene is TRBJ2-1, the V gene TRBV7-2, with 10 bases that match TRBD2. After removal of 6 bases from V and 8 bases from J, the junction contained 19 bases not matched to a gene. The germline V gene has CDR1 SGHTA and CDR2 FQGNSA. This CDR3 has 18 amino acids. The CDR3 nucleotides are TGTGCCAGCAGACCCTGGACTAGCGGATTCGAGGCTCTGGATGAGCAGTTCTTC. It codes for CASRPWTSGFEALDEQFF.

In its sample, this clonotype was seen many times. This chain links TRBV28 with TRBJ1-2; D possibly corresponds to TRBD1 (5 bases). Trimming cost V 6 bases and J 3 bases, with 14 bases left between them. Germline V gives CDR1 MDHEN, CDR2 SYDVKM. The CDR3 runs to 14 residues. In DNA form, the CDR3 reads TGTGCCAGCAGGCAGGGCGGGGTCGACTATGGCTACACCTTC. Its translation is CASRQGGVDYGYTF.

This clonotype was detected ten times or more. The chain couples TRBV7-2 to TRBJ1-3; D gene ambiguous. Germline V gene data show CDR1 as SGHTA and CDR2 as FQGNSA. V was clipped by 5 bases and J by 2 bases, with 10 bases between them. The CDR3 spans 14 residues. The chain's CDR3 is CASSRELPGNTIYF. In nucleotides, the CDR3 is TGTGCCAGCAGCCGAGAATTACCTGGAAACACCATATATTTT.

This clonotype was seen only a few times. The rearrangement joins TRBV6-2 or TRBV6-3 to TRBJ1-2; D call uncertain. Germline V gives CDR1 MNHEY, CDR2 SVGEGT. The CDR3 has 14 residues. The V end was cut by 1 base, the J end by 8 bases, with 14 bases between. For the CDR3, the DNA is TGTGCCAGCAGTTACTTCAAAGGGAATGGCGGCTACACCTTC. Translating gives CASSYFKGNGGYTF.

The chain recombines TRBV10-3 with TRBJ1-2, with TRBD1 matching 8 bases. V dropped 3 bases and J dropped 6; count of bases not matched to a gene: 3. This CDR3 region has 13 residues. Germline assignment: CDR1 ENHRY and CDR2 SYGVKD. The CDR3 spells CAISEGQGNGYTF. For the CDR3, the DNA is TGTGCCATCAGTGAAGGACAGGGAAATGGCTACACCTTC.

This clonotype was detected many times. The chain combines TRBV28 with TRBJ1-5; no clear D gene. Per the germline V gene, CDR1 is MDHEN and CDR2 is SYDVKM. Trimming removed 5 bases from V and 7 bases from J, with 15 bases in between. CDR3 length equals 14 residues. CDR3 amino acids: CASSPPTLGQPQHF. The CDR3 nucleotides read TGTGCCAGCAGTCCCCCAACCTTAGGACAGCCCCAGCATTTT.

This clonotype was detected ten times or more. This rearrangement joins TRBV7-6 to TRBJ2-5, with D possibly matching TRBD1 (5 bases). The CDR3 has 15 residues. With 4 bases removed from V and 2 bases from J, the gap between germline ends came to 14 bases. Germline V CDR1 and CDR2: SGHVS, FNYEAQ. In DNA form, the CDR3 reads TGTGCCAGCAGCTACCAGGGTAGGGCACAAGAGACCCAGTACTTC. It codes for CASSYQGRAQETQYF. Based on the CDR3 plus reference TRBV7-6 and TRBJ2-5, the full variable domain is GAGVSQSPRYKVTKRGQDVALRCDPISGHVSLYWYRQALGQGPEFLTYFNYEAQQDKSGLPNDRFSAERPEGSISTLTIQRTEQRDSAMYRCASSYQGRAQETQYFGPGTRLLVL.

Ten or more counts support this clonotype. CDR3 bases: TGTGCCACCAGTGACACCTACGAGCAGTACTTC. Protein sequence: CATSDTYEQYF. The V and J genes are TRBV24-1 and TRBJ2-7; D gene unclear. CDR1 KGHDR and CDR2 SFDVKD come from the germline V gene. The CDR3 has 11 residues. Trimming stripped 4 bases from V and 2 bases from J, with 2 bases between.

The chain has TRBV3-1 and TRBJ2-1, with 11 bases matching TRBD2. Germline CDR1 and CDR2: LGHDT and YNNKEL (reference sequence). The CDR3 extends over 17 amino acids. Trimming took 1 base from V and 2 from J; bases not matched to a gene: 4. The CDR3 sequence: CASSQVETSGTYNEQFF. Here the CDR3 DNA reads TGTGCCAGCAGCCAAGTTGAGACTAGCGGGACCTACAATGAGCAGTTCTTC.

As for this clonotype: At one end, the junction sequence differs from germline, possibly due to a read error. The CDR3 is CASSYPGAGANVLTF. CDR3 sequence (DNA): TGTGCCAGCAGCTACCCAGGGGCTGGGGCCAACGTCCTGACTTTC. This rearrangement joins TRBV5-3 to TRBJ2-6, with D perhaps matching TRBD1 (6 bases). TRBV5-3 carries the ORF label, with uncertain function. This CDR3 is built from 15 residues.

In this sample, this clonotype turned up a few times. The chain uses TRBV5-4 and TRBJ2-1; no clear D. V was pared by 5 bases and J by 0 bases, with 3 bases between. The V gene's germline CDR1 is SGHNT and CDR2 YYREEE (reference sequence). The CDR3 contains 12 residues. DNA for the CDR3: TGTGCCAGCAGGCGCTCCTACAATGAGCAGTTCTTC. Protein sequence: CASRRSYNEQFF.

This clonotype was recorded a few times. DNA of the CDR3: TGCAGTGCTAGTCCCCTAGCGGGAGGCGAGCAGTACTTC. Residues: CSASPLAGGEQYF. The chain joins TRBV20-1 to TRBJ2-7; TRBD2 agrees at 11 bases. CDR3 size: 13 residues. After removal of 3 bases from V and 6 bases from J, the junction contained 4 bases not matched to a gene. Germline CDR1 DFQATT, CDR2 SNEGSKA (reference sequence).

This clonotype was detected a few times. The chain combines TRBV28 with TRBJ2-7, with 8 nucleotides matching TRBD1. The length of the CDR3 is 14 residues. Germline CDR1 reads MDHEN; CDR2 reads SYDVKM. Unmatched junction bases numbered 6, after V lost 6 bases and J lost 2 bases. The CDR3, as DNA: TGTGCCAGCAGATGGACAGGGTCCACCTACGAGCAGTACTTC. Translating it yields CASRWTGSTYEQYF.

This clonotype was picked up a small number of times. The J gene is TRBJ2-1, the V gene TRBV7-9; 7 positions agree with TRBD2. Losses at the gene ends were 4 bases for V and 0 bases for J; bases not matched to a gene: 15. The CDR3 totals 19 residues. CDR1 is SEHNR, CDR2 FQNEAQ, per germline (reference sequence). CDR3 region: CASSSVVGSLADSYNEQFF. The CDR3 DNA sequence: TGTGCCAGCAGCTCCGTTGTCGGGAGCCTAGCGGACTCCTACAATGAGCAGTTCTTC.

At least ten counts were recorded for this clonotype. The chain links TRBV7-2 to TRBJ1-5; 10 bases agree with TRBD1. CDR3 length: 14 amino acids. The J segment lost 11 bases and the V segment lost 5 bases, leaving 9 bases of the junction unmatched. Per germline, CDR1 SGHTA and CDR2 FQGNSA. The CDR3: CASSTTRDRGTQHF. In DNA, the CDR3 is TGTGCCAGCAGCACAACCCGGGACAGGGGAACCCAGCATTTT. The whole variable domain, remainder taken from reference TRBV7-2 and TRBJ1-5, is GAGVSQSPSNKVTEKGKDVELRCDPISGHTALYWYRQSLGQGLEFLIYFQGNSAPDKSGLPSDRFSAERTGGSVSTLTIQRTQQEDSAVYLCASSTTRDRGTQHFGDGTRLSIL.

At least ten counts were recorded for this clonotype. The V and J genes are TRBV7-2 and TRBJ2-2, with D possibly matching TRBD2 (5 bases). CDR1 and CDR2 (germline): SGHTA, FQGNSA. The germline V and J ends were trimmed by 7 bases and 5 bases, with 11 bases remaining between them. CDR3 length equals 13 residues. DNA of the CDR3: TGTGCCAGCAACGACCCGGGAACCGGGGAGCTGTTTTTT. Amino acids: CASNDPGTGELFF.

This clonotype appeared a single time. The chain links TRBV7-3 to TRBJ2-1; 8 bases align to TRBD1. CDR3 length: 17 amino acids. Germline assignment: CDR1 SGHTA and CDR2 FQGTGA. The V gene end was trimmed by 1 base and the J gene end by 6 bases; junction bases not matched to a gene: 11. CDR3 sequence (DNA): TGTGCCAGCAGCTTAATAGGACAGGGATTGCCGTTCAATGAGCAGTTCTTC. It translates to CASSLIGQGLPFNEQFF.